What follows describes a single T cell receptor beta chain. Antigen unknown. This sample stems from a study of identical twins. Unique molecular identifiers were present on the cDNA, which also gained a universal primer site by template switching. TCRdb independently ran MiXCR on the 5' RACE reads; one entry per CDR3 protein. The repertoire has about 920,000 distinct CDR3 sequences, roughly an eighth of them found once; the top ten carry around 1.5%. The CDR3 has 15 amino acids. The V gene's germline CDR1 is SEHNR and CDR2 FQNEAQ (reference sequence). V gave up 5 bases and J gave up 6 bases; unmatched junction bases: 11. Overall study findings and caveats: There is a chance that invariant MAIT and iNKT cells partially muddied zero-insertion analyses. Excess sharing by twins proved weaker in beta out-of-frame sequences.

The same data also contributed to another study, on yellow fever vaccine responses in identical twins.

Sample: PBMCs. This chain links TRBV7-9 with TRBJ2-7; 9 bases are shared with TRBD2. This sequence originates from a woman aged 18-29 years in good health. CDR3 sequence reads: CASSQSASGILEQYF. CDR3 coding DNA: TGTGCCAGCAGCCAATCGGCTAGCGGGATCCTCGAGCAGTACTTC.